Shown below are 16 T cell receptor beta chains from a single sample sequenced in a study of shared clonotypes between healthy human individuals. TCRdb's copy holds only in-frame clones and misses some; the assay was immunoSEQ multiplex PCR. The table has fewer than 800,000 clones, about 91% seen once. Naive CD8 cells comprised CD45RO-negative, CCR7-positively selected cells, excluding terminally differentiated effector memory CD45RA+ cells. What was sequenced was naive CD8+ T cells sorted from blood. The origin of the receptors is a man under 40 in good health.

The gene calls are TRBV4-1 and TRBJ1-5, with no clear D. The CDR3 is 13 amino acids. Trimming pared 4 bases from V and 5 bases from J, leaving 9 bases between. Germline lookup yields CDR1 MGHRA and CDR2 YSYEKL. CDR3: CASSPSSYQPQHF. DNA of the CDR3: TGCGCCAGCAGCCCTTCCTCTTATCAGCCCCAGCATTTT.

This clone was detected once. The chain carries TRBV19 and TRBJ2-5; D gene uncertain. The germline V gene encodes CDR1 LNHDA and CDR2 SQIVND (reference sequence). The CDR3 covers 13 residues. Trimming removed 5 bases from V and 5 bases from J, with 12 bases in between. CDR3 nucleotides: TGTGCCAGTAGTTCCGGGTCCTGGGAGACCCAGTACTTC. This encodes CASSSGSWETQYF.

Only one count was recorded for this clone. The chain uses TRBV14 and TRBJ2-2; 9 nucleotides agree with TRBD1. The CDR3 runs to 16 residues. J gave up 2 bases and V 2 bases, and 3 bases lay outside the gene matches. Germline V gene sequence: CDR1 SGHDN, CDR2 FVKESK. DNA of the CDR3: TGTGCCAGCAGCCAATCTACAGGGGGCAACACCGGGGAGCTGTTTTTT. As protein: CASSQSTGGNTGELFF.

This clone was detected once. For the CDR3, the DNA is TGTGCCAGCAGCCGACGGGAGAGCCCCTACGAGCAGTACTTC. It specifies CASSRRESPYEQYF. The genes are TRBV7-2 and TRBJ2-7; D perhaps matches TRBD2 (6 bases). The germline gives CDR1 SGHTA, CDR2 FQGNSA. V was shortened by 5 bases and J by 2 bases, with 13 bases between the two germline ends. The CDR3 has 14 residues.

The chain employs TRBV5-4 and TRBJ2-7; 8 nucleotides agree with TRBD1. The CDR3 has 15 residues. V shed 4 bases and J 5 bases; nucleotides not matched to a gene: 11. Germline CDR1 is SGHNT and CDR2 is YYREEE (reference sequence). CDR3 residues: CASSTIGTGMDEQYF. The CDR3 DNA reads as TGTGCCAGCAGCACCATCGGGACAGGAATGGACGAGCAGTACTTC.

The rearrangement links TRBV28 to TRBJ2-3; 8 bases align to TRBD2. The CDR3 has 18 residues. CDR1 is MDHEN, CDR2 SYDVKM, per germline. The ends lost 3 bases at V and 0 bases at J; junction bases unmatched: 11. The CDR3 region is CASSFPTGLATSTDTQYF. The CDR3 region has the DNA TGTGCCAGCAGTTTCCCTACCGGACTAGCAACAAGCACAGATACGCAGTATTTT.

The chain recombines TRBV28 with TRBJ2-7; tentatively, D is TRBD1 (6 bases). The CDR3 is 14 residues long. The germline V gene has CDR1 MDHEN and CDR2 SYDVKM. The germline V and J ends were trimmed by 5 bases and 2 bases, with 13 bases remaining between them. The CDR3 reads CASSLPDRPYEQYF. The CDR3 coding sequence is TGTGCCAGCAGTCTCCCTGACAGGCCCTACGAGCAGTACTTC.

This clone came up once. This sequence joins TRBV7-6 and TRBJ1-2; D unresolved. V lost 2 bases and J 5 bases, leaving 12 bases between the germline ends. The germline CDR1 and CDR2 sequences are SGHVS and FNYEAQ. This CDR3 is built from 14 residues. CDR3 sequence: CASSLNSLGYGYTF. In DNA, the CDR3 is TGTGCCAGCAGCTTAAACTCTTTGGGGTATGGCTACACCTTC.

The chain couples TRBV7-9 to TRBJ2-1; 7 nucleotides agree with TRBD2. In germline, CDR1 is SEHNR, CDR2 FQNEAQ (reference sequence). This CDR3 is built from 13 residues. With V trimmed by 2 bases and J by 9 bases, 4 bases remained unmatched. The CDR3 loop reads CASSLSGVIEQFF. The DNA of the CDR3 is TGTGCCAGCAGCTTAAGCGGGGTTATTGAGCAGTTCTTC.

The chain has TRBV11-2 and TRBJ1-1; D not resolved. This CDR3 region has 11 residues. V was cut by 1 base and J by 7 bases, with 4 bases left in between. CDR1 and CDR2 (germline): SGHAT, FQNNGV. The CDR3 protein is CASSLAGEAFF. In DNA form, the CDR3 reads TGTGCCAGCAGCTTAGCCGGTGAAGCTTTCTTT.

The chain recombines TRBV6-6 with TRBJ2-7; 8 bases fit TRBD1. The J segment lost 5 bases and the V segment lost 5 bases, leaving 5 bases of the junction unmatched. Germline assignment: CDR1 MNHNY and CDR2 SVGAGI (reference sequence). The CDR3 is 13 residues long. As DNA, the CDR3 is TGTGCCAGCAGTCCCTTGACAGGGGACGAGCAGTACTTC. Protein sequence: CASSPLTGDEQYF.

The chain is built from TRBV29-1 and TRBJ2-1; TRBD1 aligns across 8 bases. Germline values: CDR1 SQVTM, CDR2 ANQGSEA. The V and J ends lost 0 bases and 8 bases, in that order; junction bases with no gene match: 12. The CDR3 runs to 16 residues. The DNA of the CDR3 is TGCAGCGTTGAAGATCCCGGACAGGGAACAATGGATGAGCAGTTCTTC. This codes for CSVEDPGQGTMDEQFF.

V gene TRBV7-8 combines with J gene TRBJ2-3; D is ambiguous. Between the trimmed V and J ends, which lost 3 bases and 3 bases, there was a span of 4 bases. The CDR3 is 12 residues long. Germline V gene lookup returns CDR1 SGHVS and CDR2 FQNEAQ. CDR3 in amino acids: CASSFPTDTQYF. The CDR3 DNA sequence: TGTGCCAGCAGCTTCCCGACAGATACGCAGTATTTT.

The chain has TRBV4-2 and TRBJ2-5; weak D call: TRBD2 (6 bases). V lost 0 bases and J 5 bases, leaving 16 bases between the germline ends. The CDR3 loop spans 16 amino acids. Germline values: CDR1 LGHNA, CDR2 YNFKEQ. DNA for the CDR3: TGTGCCAGCAGCCAAGAATTAGCGGCGATTTTTGAGACCCAGTACTTC. Residues: CASSQELAAIFETQYF.

The gene calls are TRBV11-2 and TRBJ2-1; tentative D call: TRBD2 (5 bases). The V gene lost 8 bases and the J gene lost 8 bases, with 16 bases spanning the gap. This CDR3 spans 13 amino acids. Germline lookup yields CDR1 SGHAT and CDR2 FQNNGV. The CDR3, as DNA: TGTGCCAGCGGAAGTGGCTTCGGGGATGAGCAGTTCTTC. This gives the protein CASGSGFGDEQFF.

The chain couples TRBV14 to TRBJ2-7, with unresolved D. From germline, CDR1 is SGHDN and CDR2 FVKESK. V lost 4 bases, J lost 1 base, and 8 bases lay in between. The CDR3 spans 13 residues. In DNA, the CDR3 is TGTGCCAGCAGCCCGGAAAGTTCCTACGAGCAGTACTTC. Translation gives CASSPESSYEQYF. Full variable domain (rest looked up from reference TRBV14 and TRBJ2-7): EAGVTQFPSHSVIEKGQTVTLRCDPISGHDNLYWYRRVMGKEIKFLLHFVKESKQDESGMPNNRFLAERTGGTYSTLKVQPAELEDSGVYFCASSPESSYEQYFGPGTRLTVT.